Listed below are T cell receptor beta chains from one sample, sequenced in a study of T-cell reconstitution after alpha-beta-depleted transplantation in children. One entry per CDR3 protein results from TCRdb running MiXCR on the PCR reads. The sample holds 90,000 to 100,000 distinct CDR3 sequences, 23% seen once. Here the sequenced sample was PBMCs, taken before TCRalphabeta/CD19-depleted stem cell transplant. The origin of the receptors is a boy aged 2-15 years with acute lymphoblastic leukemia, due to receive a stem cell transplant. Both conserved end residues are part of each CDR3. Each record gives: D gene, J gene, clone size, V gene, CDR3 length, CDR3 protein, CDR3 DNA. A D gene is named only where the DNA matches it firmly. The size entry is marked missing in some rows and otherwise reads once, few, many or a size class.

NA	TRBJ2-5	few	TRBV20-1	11	CSARAAETQYF	TGCAGTGCTAGGGCAGCAGAGACCCAGTACTTC
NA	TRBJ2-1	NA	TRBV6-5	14	CASSYIGRVYEQFF	TGTGCCAGCAGTTACATAGGGCGAGTTTATGAGCAGTTCTTC
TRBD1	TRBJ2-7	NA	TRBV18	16	CASSPRTGDYLGEQYF	TGTGCCAGCTCACCCAGGACAGGGGACTATCTAGGCGAGCAGTACTTC
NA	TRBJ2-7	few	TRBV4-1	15	CASSHSGGVPYEQYF	TGCGCCAGCAGCCATAGCGGAGGGGTGCCCTACGAGCAGTACTTC
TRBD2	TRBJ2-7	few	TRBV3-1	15	CASSLQRGSSYEQYF	TGTGCCAGCAGCCTTCAGCGGGGGAGCTCCTACGAGCAGTACTTC
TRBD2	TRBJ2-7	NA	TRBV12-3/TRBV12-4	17	CASSFLGTSLDPYEQYF	TGTGCCAGCAGTTTTCTGGGGACTAGCCTTGATCCCTACGAGCAGTACTTC
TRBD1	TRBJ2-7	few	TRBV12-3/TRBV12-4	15	CASSVTGTGIYEQYF	TGTGCCAGCAGTGTAACCGGGACAGGGATTTATGAGCAGTACTTC
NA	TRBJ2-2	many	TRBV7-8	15	CASSLSPSRAGELFF	TGTGCCAGCAGCTTATCCCCCTCCAGGGCCGGGGAGCTGTTTTTT
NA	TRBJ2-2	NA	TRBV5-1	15	CASSLEQGAPGELFF	TGCGCCAGCAGCCTAGAACAGGGCGCCCCCGGGGAGCTGTTTTTT
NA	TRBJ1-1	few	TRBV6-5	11	CASTGDTEAFF	TGTGCCAGCACAGGGGACACTGAAGCTTTCTTT
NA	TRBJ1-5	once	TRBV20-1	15	CSAPLSWLNNQPQHF	TGCAGTGCCCCCCTTTCGTGGCTGAACAATCAGCCCCAGCATTTT
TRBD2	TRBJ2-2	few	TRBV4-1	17	CASSQRGLAEGHGELFF	TGCGCCAGCAGCCAAAGGGGACTAGCGGAGGGGCACGGGGAGCTGTTTTTT
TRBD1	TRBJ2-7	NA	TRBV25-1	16	CASSTYSGTGVHEQYF	TGTGCCAGCAGTACCTACTCCGGGACAGGGGTGCACGAGCAGTACTTC
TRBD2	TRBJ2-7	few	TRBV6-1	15	CASSELAEGSYEQYF	TGTGCCAGCAGTGAACTAGCGGAGGGGTCCTACGAGCAGTACTTC
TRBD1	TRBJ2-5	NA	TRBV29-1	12	CSVDRGGETQYF	TGCAGCGTCGACAGGGGTGGGGAGACCCAGTACTTC
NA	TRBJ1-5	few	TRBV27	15	CASSPGSGGNQPQHF	TGTGCCAGCAGTCCAGGGTCAGGTGGCAATCAGCCCCAGCATTTT
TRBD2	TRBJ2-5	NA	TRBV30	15	CAWSAASGSSETQYF	TGTGCCTGGAGTGCCGCTAGCGGGAGTTCAGAGACCCAGTACTTC
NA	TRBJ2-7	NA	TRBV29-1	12	CSGKGLADEQYF	TGCAGCGGGAAAGGGTTGGCGGACGAGCAGTACTTC
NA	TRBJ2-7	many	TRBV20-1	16	CSARDISGRGSYEQYF	TGCAGTGCTAGAGATATCTCCGGACGTGGCTCCTACGAGCAGTACTTC
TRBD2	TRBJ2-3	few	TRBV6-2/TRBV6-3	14	CASSYGLEADTQYF	TGTGCCAGCAGTTACGGACTAGAGGCAGATACGCAGTATTTT
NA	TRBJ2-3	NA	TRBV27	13	CASSATSTDTQYF	TGTGCCAGCAGTGCTACTAGCACAGATACGCAGTATTTT
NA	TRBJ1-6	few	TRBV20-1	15	CSARDGGGLNSPLHF	TGCAGTGCTAGAGACGGGGGCGGACTTAATTCACCCCTCCACTTT
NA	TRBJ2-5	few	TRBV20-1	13	CSARWGSQETQYF	TGCAGTGCTAGATGGGGGAGCCAAGAGACCCAGTACTTC
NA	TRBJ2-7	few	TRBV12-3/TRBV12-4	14	CASSWVSGRYEQYF	TGTGCCAGCAGTTGGGTTAGCGGACGATATGAGCAGTACTTC
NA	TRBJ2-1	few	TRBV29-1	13	CSAPTSSYNEQFF	TGCAGCGCCCCAACCAGCTCCTACAATGAGCAGTTCTTC
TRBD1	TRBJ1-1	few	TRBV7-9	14	CASSFADRAAEAFF	TGTGCCAGCAGCTTCGCGGACAGGGCCGCTGAAGCTTTCTTT
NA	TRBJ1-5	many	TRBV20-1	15	CSARENTGYYQPQHF	TGCAGTGCTAGAGAGAACACAGGGTATTATCAGCCCCAGCATTTT
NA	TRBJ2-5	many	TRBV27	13	CASSLSKLGTQYF	TGTGCCAGCAGTTTATCGAAGTTAGGGACCCAGTACTTC
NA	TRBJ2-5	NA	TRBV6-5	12	CASSSARGTQYF	TGTGCCAGCAGTTCTGCGCGGGGGACCCAGTACTTC
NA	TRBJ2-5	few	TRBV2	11	CASSSLLVQYF	TGTGCCAGCAGTAGCTTGCTCGTCCAGTACTTC
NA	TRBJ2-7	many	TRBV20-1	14	CSASRRRGGHEQYF	TGCAGTGCTAGTAGGCGGAGGGGGGGTCACGAGCAGTACTTC
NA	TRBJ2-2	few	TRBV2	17	CASSKGAEGPYTGELFF	TGTGCCAGCAGTAAGGGAGCGGAGGGGCCATACACCGGGGAGCTGTTTTTT
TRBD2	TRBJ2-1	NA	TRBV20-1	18	CSARPQTRTSGSYNEQFF	TGCAGTGCTAGACCTCAAACCCGGACTAGCGGGAGCTACAATGAGCAGTTCTTC
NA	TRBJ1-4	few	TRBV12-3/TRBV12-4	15	CASSWGGRLNEKLFF	TGTGCCAGCAGTTGGGGGGGACGGCTTAATGAAAAACTGTTTTTT
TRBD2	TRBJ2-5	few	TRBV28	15	CASNVLAEGQETQYF	TGTGCCAGCAACGTACTAGCGGAGGGCCAAGAGACCCAGTACTTC
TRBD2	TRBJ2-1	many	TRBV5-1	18	CASSVDPITSGGYNEQFF	TGCGCCAGCAGCGTGGACCCGATAACTAGCGGAGGGTACAATGAGCAGTTCTTC
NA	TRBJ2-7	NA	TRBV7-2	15	CAGSPRPGYSYEQYF	TGTGCCGGCAGCCCCCGGCCAGGCTACTCCTACGAGCAGTACTTC
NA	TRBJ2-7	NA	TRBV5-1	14	CASSFKGPYYEQYF	TGCGCCAGCAGCTTTAAGGGACCATACTACGAGCAGTACTTC
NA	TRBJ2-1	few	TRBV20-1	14	CSAFPLSGGHEQFF	TGCAGTGCTTTCCCTCTTTCTGGTGGCCATGAGCAGTTCTTC
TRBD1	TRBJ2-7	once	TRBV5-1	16	CASSLGTGQVSYEQYF	TGCGCCAGCAGCTTGGGGACGGGACAGGTGTCCTACGAGCAGTACTTC
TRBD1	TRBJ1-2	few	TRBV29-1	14	CSAAPGTANYGYTF	TGCAGCGCCGCGCCGGGGACAGCGAACTATGGCTACACCTTC
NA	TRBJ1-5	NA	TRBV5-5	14	CASSFRAKDHPQHF	TGTGCCAGCAGCTTCCGGGCGAAGGATCACCCCCAGCATTTT
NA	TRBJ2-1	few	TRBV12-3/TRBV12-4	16	CASSLAPGSGRNEQFF	TGTGCCAGCAGTTTAGCACCGGGATCGGGCCGGAATGAGCAGTTCTTC
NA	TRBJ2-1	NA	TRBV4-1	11	CASTRGNEQFF	TGCGCCAGTACCCGGGGAAATGAGCAGTTCTTC
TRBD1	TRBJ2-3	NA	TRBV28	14	CATLRQGVTDTQYF	TGTGCCACCCTTCGACAGGGGGTGACAGATACGCAGTATTTT
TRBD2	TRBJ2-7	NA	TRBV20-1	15	CSARDRLAVSYEQYF	TGCAGTGCTAGAGATCGACTAGCGGTCTCCTACGAGCAGTACTTC
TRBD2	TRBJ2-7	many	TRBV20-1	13	CSARGTSDYEQYF	TGCAGTGCTAGGGGCACTAGCGACTACGAGCAGTACTTC
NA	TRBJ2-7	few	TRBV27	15	CASSHRRDTPYEQYF	TGTGCCAGCAGTCACCGAAGGGACACCCCCTACGAGCAGTACTTC
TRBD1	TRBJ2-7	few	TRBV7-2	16	CASSFGVAQGAHEQYF	TGTGCCAGCAGCTTCGGTGTGGCTCAGGGGGCCCACGAGCAGTACTTC
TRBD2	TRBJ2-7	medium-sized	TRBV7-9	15	CASSPPSGRSYEQYF	TGTGCCAGCAGCCCTCCCAGCGGGAGAAGTTACGAGCAGTACTTC
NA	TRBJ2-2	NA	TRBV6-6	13	CASSVGGLEELFF	TGTGCCAGCAGTGTGGGGGGTTTGGAGGAGCTGTTTTTT
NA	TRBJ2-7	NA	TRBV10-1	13	CANKRRGAYEQYF	TGCGCCAACAAGCGGAGGGGGGCCTACGAGCAGTACTTC
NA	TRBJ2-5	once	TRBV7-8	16	CASTETGEGYQETQYF	TGTGCCAGCACCGAGACAGGTGAAGGGTACCAAGAGACCCAGTACTTC
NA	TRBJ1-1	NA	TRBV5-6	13	CASSPGMNTEAFF	TGTGCCAGCAGCCCCGGGATGAACACTGAAGCTTTCTTT
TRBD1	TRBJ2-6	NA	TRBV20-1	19	CSAREIPGQGRNGANVLTF	TGCAGTGCTAGAGAAATTCCGGGACAGGGTAGGAATGGGGCCAACGTCCTGACTTTC